These 32 T cell receptor beta chains were sequenced from one sample in a study of metastatic and nonmetastatic thyroid tumors. Using MiXCR, TCRdb re-called clones from the PCR reads. The data contain about 5,000 clones, around 31% of them seen just once; the ten biggest clones take up around 18%. Each patient went into thyroid surgery without having received any treatment. The source material was adjacent normal tissue. These receptors originate from a female donor with papillary thyroid cancer or a benign thyroid nodule (not recorded which). Some clones in this sample may be carry-over from other donors' samples.

The chain is built from TRBV7-9 and TRBJ1-1; the D is unclear. Trimming took off 5 bases at V and 8 bases at J, with 9 bases between the two ends. The CDR3 runs 11 residues. Germline CDR1 SEHNR, CDR2 FQNEAQ (reference sequence). In DNA, the CDR3 is TGTGCCAGCAGCGGTAGTCTAGAAGCTTTCTTT. This translates into CASSGSLEAFF.

The chain combines TRBV12-3 or TRBV12-4 with TRBJ2-7, with D maybe TRBD2 (6 bases). Trimming stripped 6 bases from V and 4 bases from J, with 7 bases between. This CDR3 has 11 residues. CDR3 residues: CASRGGYEQYF. DNA of the CDR3: TGTGCCAGCAGAGGAGGGTACGAGCAGTACTTC.

The chain recombines TRBV6-5 with TRBJ1-2; 9 bases agree with TRBD1. The CDR3 runs 15 residues. V gave up 0 bases and J gave up 4 bases; unmatched junction bases: 3. The germline CDR1 and CDR2 sequences are MNHEY and SVGAGI. The CDR3 DNA reads as TGTGCCAGCAGTTACTCTCGGACAGGGGTCTATGGCTACACCTTC. Encoded protein: CASSYSRTGVYGYTF.

This clone is deemed medium-sized (0.01 to 0.1%). V gene TRBV12-3 or TRBV12-4 combines with J gene TRBJ2-5; a possible D gene is TRBD2 (5 bases). This CDR3 comprises 14 residues. V was shortened by 3 bases and J by 1 base, with 9 bases between the two germline ends. The CDR3 protein is CASSFSGFQETQYF. The CDR3 DNA sequence: TGTGCCAGCAGTTTTTCGGGGTTCCAAGAGACCCAGTACTTC.

The CDR3 spells CASRILSTEAFF. CDR3 in DNA: TGCGCCAGCAGGATCCTGAGCACTGAAGCTTTCTTT. V and J are TRBV10-2 and TRBJ1-1; no definite D call. With 6 bases removed from V and 4 bases from J, the gap between germline ends came to 9 bases. Germline CDR1 WSHSY, CDR2 SAAADI. This CDR3 is 12 amino acids long.

On this clone: At one boundary the junction diverges from the germline segment, which might be a read error. Written as DNA, the CDR3 is TGCGCCAGCAGCTTGGAGGTCGAGGACGAGCAGCACTTC. Amino acids: CASSLEVEDEQHF. This chain connects TRBV5-1 to TRBJ2-7; no reliable D call. The CDR3 contains 13 residues. CDR1 SGHRS and CDR2 YFSETQ come from the germline V gene.

The chain carries TRBV6-2 or TRBV6-3 and TRBJ2-5; possibly TRBD2 for D (5 bases). V shed 5 bases and J shed 8 bases, with 21 bases lying between them. The CDR3 is made up of 15 amino acids. The V gene's germline CDR1 is MNHEY and CDR2 SVGEGT. The CDR3 DNA follows: TGTGCCAGCAGTCAGGCCGGGGTACAAGAGAGCACCCAGTACTTC. This encodes CASSQAGVQESTQYF.

Judged by abundance, this clone is medium-sized (0.01 to 0.1%). This chain joins TRBV10-2 and TRBJ1-2; D uncertain. V lost 6 bases and J lost 6, with 20 bases in between. The CDR3 is 15 residues long. The germline CDR1 and CDR2 sequences are WSHSY and SAAADI. The CDR3 sequence: CASSELESIVDGYTF. The CDR3 bases are TGCGCCAGCAGCGAACTCGAATCTATAGTGGATGGCTACACCTTC.

In its sample, this clone was seen many times. The chain has TRBV14 and TRBJ2-3; 9 bases align to TRBD1. The CDR3 is 16 residues long. Trimming cost V 4 bases and J 2 bases; bases outside gene matches: 7. The germline CDR1 and CDR2 sequences are SGHDN and FVKESK. This CDR3 reads CASSRYRGHFTDTQYF. DNA of the CDR3: TGTGCCAGCAGCCGATACAGGGGGCATTTCACAGATACGCAGTATTTT.

The chain recombines TRBV7-2 with TRBJ2-7, with D uncertain. Germline loops: CDR1 SGHTA, CDR2 FQGNSA. This CDR3 is built from 14 residues. The V end lost 4 bases, the J end lost 7 bases, and 17 bases lay between the germline ends. The CDR3, as DNA: TGTGCCAGCAGCTCATTAGACTCCCCCTGGGAGCAGTACTTC. Translated: CASSSLDSPWEQYF.

This clone was recorded once. The V gene is TRBV20-1, the J gene TRBJ1-2; D gene uncertain. The ends were cut back, 0 bases at V and 8 bases at J, with 10 bases in the middle. This CDR3 region has 12 residues. Germline-derived CDR1 and CDR2 are DFQATT and SNEGSKA (reference sequence). The CDR3 protein is CSARELLWGYTF. The CDR3 DNA reads as TGCAGTGCTAGAGAACTTCTGTGGGGCTACACCTTC.

By sample share, this clone is medium-sized. This rearrangement joins TRBV7-3 to TRBJ2-7, with TRBD1 matching over 7 bases. Germline V CDR1 and CDR2: SGHTA, FQGTGA. CDR3 length: 15 residues. After removal of 5 bases from V and 5 bases from J, the junction contained 12 bases not matched to a gene. CDR3 DNA: TGTGCCAGCAGCCCGACGAGGGGGCCTACTGACGAGCAGTACTTC. Translating gives CASSPTRGPTDEQYF. The variable domain in full, completed from reference TRBV7-3 and TRBJ2-7, reads GAGVSQTPSNKVTEKGKYVELRCDPISGHTALYWYRQSLGQGPEFLIYFQGTGAADDSGLPNDRFFAVRPEGSVSTLKIQRTERGDSAVYLCASSPTRGPTDEQYFGPGTRLTVT.

The genes are TRBV2 and TRBJ2-7; D is unclear. The CDR3 totals 13 residues. The germline V gene encodes CDR1 SNHLY and CDR2 FYNNEI. Trimming removed 6 bases from V and 4 bases from J, with 13 bases in between. The DNA of the CDR3 is TGTGCCAGCAGGCATCCTGACCCTTACGAGCAGTACTTC. Translating it yields CASRHPDPYEQYF.

V gene TRBV11-2 combines with J gene TRBJ1-4; unclear D gene. CDR1 SGHAT and CDR2 FQNNGV come from the germline V gene. The V end lost 5 bases, the J end lost 3 bases, and 13 bases lay between the germline ends. The CDR3 has 15 residues. CDR3 loop: CASSLNGVPNEKLFF. For the CDR3, the DNA is TGTGCCAGCAGCCTAAACGGGGTTCCTAATGAAAAACTGTTTTTT. The whole variable domain, remainder taken from reference TRBV11-2 and TRBJ1-4, is EAGVAQSPRYKIIEKRQSVAFWCNPISGHATLYWYQQILGQGPKLLIQFQNNGVVDDSQLPKDRFSAERLKGVDSTLKIQPAKLEDSAVYLCASSLNGVPNEKLFFGSGTQLSVL.

This clone was counted between two and nine times. The chain recombines TRBV12-3 or TRBV12-4 with TRBJ2-3; TRBD1 is a possible D gene (5 bases). Trimming took 5 bases from V and 3 from J, leaving 15 bases between them. This CDR3 contains 15 residues. The DNA of the CDR3 is TGTGCCAGCAGTCCTTTGGGGCTCTCAACAGATACGCAGTATTTT. Protein sequence: CASSPLGLSTDTQYF.

Within the sample, this clone is large. Other nucleotide sequences from this sample produce the same CDR3. The chain employs TRBV27 and TRBJ2-3; D remains unclear. The V end was cut by 2 bases, the J end by 0 bases, with 6 bases between. This CDR3 region has 14 residues. Germline values: CDR1 MNHEY, CDR2 SMNVEV (reference sequence). The CDR3: CASSLTESTDTQYF. CDR3 coding DNA: TGTGCCAGCAGTTTAACAGAGAGCACAGATACGCAGTATTTT.

A note on this clone: An end of the junction differs from the germline gene, which may be a read error. The V gene is TRBV20-1, the J gene TRBJ1-1; 7 bases agree with TRBD1. Germline values: CDR1 DFQATT, CDR2 SNEGSKA (reference sequence). The CDR3 length is 15 residues. CDR3: CSATRQGGRNTETFF. The CDR3 nucleotides are TGCAGTGCTACTAGACAGGGAGGAAGAAATACTGAAACTTTCTTT.

This chain connects TRBV7-3 to TRBJ2-7, with TRBD1 identical over 11 bases. The trim removed 5 bases at V and 5 bases at J, leaving 5 bases unmatched. Germline V lookup: CDR1 SGHTA, CDR2 FQGTGA. The CDR3 contains 14 residues. CDR3 coding DNA: TGTGCCAGCAGCCCCGGACAGGGGGCGGACGAGCAGTACTTC. Protein: CASSPGQGADEQYF.

This clone is judged medium-sized. The chain links TRBV19 to TRBJ1-2, with D unresolved. Trimming stripped 4 bases from V and 2 bases from J, with 11 bases between. The CDR3 is 14 residues long. The germline V gene has CDR1 LNHDA and CDR2 SQIVND (reference sequence). DNA for the CDR3: TGTGCCAGTAGTACCTTTGTACCGAACTATGGCTACACCTTC. Translation: CASSTFVPNYGYTF.

This clone came up a few times. This sequence joins TRBV4-2 and TRBJ1-2; maybe TRBD1 (6 bases). This CDR3 is built from 15 residues. V shed 0 bases and J shed 4 bases, with 12 bases lying between them. Germline assignment: CDR1 LGHNA and CDR2 YNFKEQ. CDR3 sequence (DNA): TGTGCCAGCAGCCAAGACAGGGGAAATGGCTATGGCTACACCTTC. Protein: CASSQDRGNGYGYTF.

This sequence joins TRBV27 and TRBJ2-1; TRBD2 agrees at 8 bases. V lost 6 bases to trimming and J lost 7 bases; unmatched junction nucleotides: 8. Germline V gene sequence: CDR1 MNHEY, CDR2 SMNVEV (reference sequence). The CDR3 totals 14 residues. The CDR3 coding sequence is TGTGCCAGCAGATCGGGGGGGGCCCAGAATGAGCAGTTCTTC. Translating it yields CASRSGGAQNEQFF.

V is TRBV28 and J is TRBJ2-7, with D unresolved. Trimming pared 3 bases from V and 10 bases from J, leaving 10 bases between. Germline V gene data show CDR1 as MDHEN and CDR2 as SYDVKM. The CDR3 totals 11 residues. The CDR3 here is CASSFRTYQYF. The CDR3 DNA is TGTGCCAGCAGTTTTAGGACCTACCAGTACTTC.

Only a few counts were recorded for this clone. This chain joins TRBV20-1 and TRBJ1-2; D gene unclear. Germline V gene lookup returns CDR1 DFQATT and CDR2 SNEGSKA (reference sequence). This CDR3 is built from 14 residues. Trimming left V 0 bases short and J 1 base short, with 9 bases between. The CDR3 spells CSARDMAYNYGYTF. The DNA of the CDR3 is TGCAGTGCTAGAGATATGGCCTATAACTATGGCTACACCTTC.

V is TRBV20-1 and J is TRBJ1-5; 8 bases agree with TRBD1. The CDR3 totals 15 residues. CDR1 DFQATT and CDR2 SNEGSKA come from the germline V gene (reference sequence). The trim removed 2 bases at V and 6 bases at J, leaving 9 bases unmatched. The DNA of the CDR3 is TGCAGTGCTAGACCCGGACAGGGAGGGAGTCAGCCCCAGCATTTT. Translated, it gives CSARPGQGGSQPQHF.

The genes are TRBV19 and TRBJ1-5; 8 positions match TRBD1. The germline V gene encodes CDR1 LNHDA and CDR2 SQIVND (reference sequence). The CDR3 contains 15 residues. V dropped 5 bases and J dropped 6; count of bases not matched to a gene: 9. CDR3 amino acids: CASSPTGGRSQPQHF. Here the CDR3 DNA reads TGTGCCAGTAGTCCTACAGGGGGAAGGAGTCAGCCCCAGCATTTT.

This chain links TRBV29-1 with TRBJ2-5; 9 positions agree with TRBD1. The CDR3 has 14 amino acids. J lost 2 bases, V lost 5 bases, and 6 bases had no gene match. The germline V gene encodes CDR1 SQVTM and CDR2 ANQGSEA. CDR3 bases: TGCAGCGTTTCGGGTGGGACAGGGCAAGAGACCCAGTACTTC. Its protein product is CSVSGGTGQETQYF.

The chain uses TRBV27 and TRBJ1-2, with D perhaps TRBD1 (6 bases). From germline, CDR1 is MNHEY and CDR2 SMNVEV (reference sequence). The CDR3 has 16 amino acids. Trimming cost V 5 bases and J 2 bases, with 18 bases left between them. The CDR3, as DNA: TGTGCCAGCAGTCAAGCCCAGGGGCAGGGAAACTATGGCTACACCTTC. Its translation is CASSQAQGQGNYGYTF.

This chain links TRBV11-1 with TRBJ2-1; 7 positions match TRBD1. Germline assignment: CDR1 SGHAT and CDR2 FQDESV (reference sequence). The CDR3 covers 15 residues. With V trimmed by 3 bases and J by 7 bases, 9 bases remained unmatched. The CDR3 here is CASSLIDGQDNEQFF. CDR3 DNA: TGTGCCAGCAGCTTGATAGATGGACAGGATAATGAGCAGTTCTTC.

The chain uses TRBV7-9 and TRBJ1-6; 7 positions agree with TRBD1. V was clipped by 2 bases and J by 14 bases; unmatched bases: 12. Per germline, CDR1 SEHNR and CDR2 FQNEAQ (reference sequence). The CDR3 has 15 amino acids. The CDR3 region has the DNA TGTGCCAGCAGCTTATCGGACAGGACCCAAGCGTCCCTCCACTTT. Its protein is CASSLSDRTQASLHF.

J is TRBJ2-5 and V is TRBV20-1, with 13 bases matching TRBD2. Trimming removed 6 bases from V and 4 bases from J; junction bases left unmatched: 5. The CDR3 loop spans 14 amino acids. Germline V gene lookup returns CDR1 DFQATT and CDR2 SNEGSKA (reference sequence). CDR3 DNA: TGCAGTGCCCTCCGGACTAGCGGGAGAGAGACCCAGTACTTC. Translating gives CSALRTSGRETQYF.

This chain joins TRBV28 and TRBJ1-1; D gene ambiguous. Trimming took 5 bases from V and 1 from J, leaving 11 bases between them. CDR1 MDHEN and CDR2 SYDVKM come from the germline V gene. The CDR3 runs to 14 residues. The CDR3 sequence is CASSHKPGNTEAFF. Written as DNA, the CDR3 is TGTGCCAGCAGTCATAAACCGGGGAACACTGAAGCTTTCTTT.

The chain joins TRBV6-1 to TRBJ2-2; D is unresolved. With 4 bases removed from V and 4 bases from J, the gap between germline ends came to 4 bases. The CDR3 length is 12 residues. Germline V CDR1 and CDR2: MNHNS, SASEGT. The CDR3 reads CASSASTGELFF. CDR3 sequence (DNA): TGTGCCAGCAGTGCGTCCACCGGGGAGCTGTTTTTT.